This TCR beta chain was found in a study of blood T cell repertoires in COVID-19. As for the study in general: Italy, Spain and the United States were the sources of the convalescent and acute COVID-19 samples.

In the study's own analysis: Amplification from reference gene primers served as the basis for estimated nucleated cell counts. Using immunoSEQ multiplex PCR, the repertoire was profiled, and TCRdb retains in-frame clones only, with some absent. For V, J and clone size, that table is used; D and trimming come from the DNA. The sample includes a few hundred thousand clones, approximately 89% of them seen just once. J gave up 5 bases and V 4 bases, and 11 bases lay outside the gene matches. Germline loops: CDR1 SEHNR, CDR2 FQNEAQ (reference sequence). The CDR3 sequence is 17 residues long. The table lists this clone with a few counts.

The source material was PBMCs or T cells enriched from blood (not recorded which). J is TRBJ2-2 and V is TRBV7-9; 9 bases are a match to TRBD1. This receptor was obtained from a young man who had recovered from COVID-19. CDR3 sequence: CASSSSAGTGRTGELFF. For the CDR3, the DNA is TGTGCCAGCAGCTCATCGGCCGGGACAGGGAGGACCGGGGAGCTGTTTTTT. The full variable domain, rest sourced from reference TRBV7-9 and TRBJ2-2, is DTGVSQNPRHKITKRGQNVTFRCDPISEHNRLYWYRQTLGQGPEFLTYFQNEAQLEKSRLLSDRFSAERPKGSFSTLEIQRTEQGDSAMYLCASSSSAGTGRTGELFFGEGSRLTVL.